This TCR beta chain emerged from a study of T cell repertoires in cytomegalovirus infection. Whole-study context: Public TCR beta signatures indicated both CMV infection and matching HLA type.

Unmatched junction bases numbered 9, after V lost 4 bases and J lost 3 bases. Looked up from germline, CDR1 is MNHEY and CDR2 is SVGAGI. The CDR3 is 16 residues long. Study results and caveats: HLA-C-restricted CMV clonotypes gave the most frequent clonotype in two of eight donors. Identification of carriers of CMV plus the relevant HLA was achieved through cumulative public TCR beta family frequency.

In its sample, this clonotype was seen many times. The antigen remains unidentified. Each CDR3 protein is one row after TCRdb ran MiXCR on the reads. The table shows more than 90,000 distinct CDR3 sequences, with 10% occurring only once. The receptor comes from a human donor in good health (CMV status not recorded). Some clones in this sample may be carry-over from other donors' samples. Sequences were obtained from PBMCs, sequenced either directly or after in vitro stimulation (not recorded which). The chain combines TRBV6-5 with TRBJ2-3, with TRBD2 matching 8 bases. CDR3 coding DNA: TGTGCCAGCAGTTTTACCGGGACTAGGGGGACAGATACGCAGTATTTT. Its protein is CASSFTGTRGTDTQYF.